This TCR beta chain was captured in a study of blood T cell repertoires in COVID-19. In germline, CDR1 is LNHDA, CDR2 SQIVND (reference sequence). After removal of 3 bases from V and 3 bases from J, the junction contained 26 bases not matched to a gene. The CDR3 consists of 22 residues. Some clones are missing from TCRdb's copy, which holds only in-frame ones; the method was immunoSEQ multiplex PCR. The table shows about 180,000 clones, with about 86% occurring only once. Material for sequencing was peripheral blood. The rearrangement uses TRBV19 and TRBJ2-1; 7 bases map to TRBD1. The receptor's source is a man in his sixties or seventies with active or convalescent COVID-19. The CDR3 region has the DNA TGTGCCAGTAGTATCTTAAGCTGGGACAGAATTGTACGACGCCAGGGCTACAATGAGCAGTTCTTC. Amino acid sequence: CASSILSWDRIVRRQGYNEQFF.